The rows below give T cell receptor beta chains drawn from one sample of a study of blood T cells in healthy people across ages. Each CDR3 protein gets one entry after TCRdb re-called the 5' RACE reads with MiXCR. The sample contains around 800,000 distinct CDR3 sequences, 46% of which appear only once. Sequencing was performed on blood. These receptors were taken from a man of 80 years or more in good health. Both conserved end residues are part of each CDR3. A D gene is named only where the DNA matches it firmly. Some rows have no size entry. The others give once, few or many, or a class for an expanded clone.

j_call d_call clone_size v_call cdr3_aa cdr3_nt
TRBJ1-5 - few TRBV28 CASSLPEGLNQPQHF TGTGCCAGCAGTTTACCCGAGGGGCTCAATCAGCCCCAGCATTTT
TRBJ2-7 TRBD2 few TRBV20-1 CSARRREAYEQYF TGCAGTGCTAGAAGGCGGGAGGCCTACGAGCAGTACTTC
TRBJ2-5 TRBD2 few TRBV3-1 CASSLSLNSGVAETQYF TGTGCCAGCAGCCTTTCCCTGAATAGCGGGGTTGCTGAGACCCAGTACTTC
TRBJ2-5 - many TRBV20-1 CSASLTETQYF TGCAGTGCTTCGCTAACCGAGACCCAGTACTTC
TRBJ2-7 - many TRBV28 CASRPWDAVAYEQYF TGTGCCAGCAGGCCTTGGGACGCTGTCGCCTACGAGCAGTACTTC
TRBJ1-1 - - TRBV9 CASSGEQVYTEAFF TGTGCCAGCAGCGGAGAACAGGTGTACACTGAAGCTTTCTTT
TRBJ2-2 - - TRBV12-3/TRBV12-4 CASSPSLGTGELFF TGTGCCAGCAGTCCCAGCCTGGGTACCGGGGAGCTGTTTTTT
TRBJ1-4 - - TRBV7-2 CASSGGNNGKLFF TGTGCCAGCAGCGGGGGGAACAATGGAAAACTGTTTTTT
TRBJ2-5 - few TRBV20-1 CSARVAGLQETQYF TGCAGTGCTAGAGTGGCAGGGCTCCAAGAGACCCAGTACTTC
TRBJ2-7 - - TRBV20-1 CSARGLGQVSYEQYF TGCAGTGCTAGAGGGTTGGGGCAGGTCTCCTACGAGCAGTACTTC
TRBJ2-5 - - TRBV3-1 CASSQAAGQETQYF TGTGCCAGCAGCCAAGCGGCGGGTCAAGAGACCCAGTACTTC
TRBJ2-1 TRBD2 few TRBV12-3/TRBV12-4 CASSPNGRAEDEQFF TGTGCCAGCAGCCCGAATGGGAGGGCCGAAGATGAGCAGTTCTTC
TRBJ2-7 - - TRBV7-2 CASSPKMAGPSSYEQYF TGTGCCAGCAGCCCAAAGATGGCGGGACCTAGCTCCTACGAGCAGTACTTC
TRBJ2-1 TRBD1 few TRBV27 CASRITGETYNEQFF TGTGCCAGCAGGATCACAGGGGAAACCTACAATGAGCAGTTCTTC
TRBJ1-2 - - TRBV4-3 CASSQVLQGGCGYTF TGCGCCAGCAGCCAAGTTCTCCAAGGGGGATGTGGCTACACCTTC
TRBJ2-5 - - TRBV7-3 CASSYTEVEEQETQYF TGTGCCAGCAGCTACACAGAGGTGGAAGAACAAGAGACCCAGTACTTC
TRBJ2-2 - few TRBV7-2 CASSLDRASTGELFF TGTGCCAGCAGCTTAGACAGAGCAAGCACCGGGGAGCTGTTTTTT
TRBJ1-5 - - TRBV20-1 CSASGGRASNQPQHF TGCAGTGCTTCCGGTGGCAGGGCTAGCAATCAGCCCCAGCATTTT
TRBJ2-1 TRBD2 - TRBV20-1 CSARKPTSGNSLNEQFF TGCAGTGCTAGAAAACCGACTAGCGGGAACTCCCTCAATGAGCAGTTCTTC
TRBJ2-7 - few TRBV3-1 CASSPLGFGSSYEQYF TGTGCCAGCAGCCCTTTGGGGTTCGGCAGCTCCTACGAGCAGTACTTC
TRBJ2-1 TRBD2 - TRBV27 CASKLAGRYNEQFF TGTGCCAGCAAACTAGCGGGGAGGTACAATGAGCAGTTCTTC
TRBJ2-3 TRBD2 once TRBV6-4 CASSVSSGGTDTQYF TGTGCCAGCAGTGTTTCTAGCGGGGGCACAGATACGCAGTATTTT
TRBJ2-3 TRBD2 - TRBV20-1 CSATRTSSHTQYF TGCAGTGCTACCCGGACTAGCAGTCATACGCAGTATTTT
TRBJ1-5 - few TRBV7-2 CASSVVGHQPQHF TGTGCCAGCAGCGTAGTAGGGCATCAGCCCCAGCATTTT
TRBJ2-4 - many TRBV25-1 CASSEGVSGTKNIQYF TGTGCCAGCAGTGAAGGAGTTTCGGGGACCAAAAACATTCAGTACTTC
TRBJ2-7 - - TRBV20-1 CSALVTLSSYEQYF TGCAGTGCCCTTGTTACATTGAGCTCCTACGAGCAGTACTTC
TRBJ2-3 TRBD2 few TRBV10-3 CAIGGLAETTSTDTQYF TGTGCCATCGGGGGACTAGCGGAGACTACTAGCACAGATACGCAGTATTTT
TRBJ2-4 - few TRBV7-2 CASSLEAAGGNIQYF TGTGCCAGCAGCTTAGAGGCGGCAGGTGGAAACATTCAGTACTTC
TRBJ2-5 - many TRBV5-1 CASSLRAGEQETQYF TGCGCCAGCAGCTTGAGGGCAGGGGAACAAGAGACCCAGTACTTC
TRBJ1-1 TRBD1 - TRBV9 CASSEGTALNTEAFF TGTGCCAGCAGCGAGGGGACAGCTCTGAACACTGAAGCTTTCTTT
TRBJ2-1 - many TRBV18 CASSRRDLSNEQFF TGTGCCAGCTCACGGCGGGACTTGAGCAATGAGCAGTTCTTC
TRBJ2-7 TRBD2 - TRBV6-5 CASSRLARPYEQYF TGTGCCAGCAGCCGACTAGCGCGACCCTACGAGCAGTACTTC
TRBJ2-1 - once TRBV29-1 CSVVKLRDNEQFF TGCAGCGTTGTAAAGCTCAGGGACAATGAGCAGTTCTTC
TRBJ2-1 - - TRBV7-9 CATSPDTDNEQFF TGTGCCACCAGCCCAGACACCGACAATGAGCAGTTCTTC
TRBJ2-3 - - TRBV5-1 CASSLVTGYTSTDTQYF TGCGCCAGCAGCCTCGTGACAGGTTATACTAGCACAGATACGCAGTATTTT
TRBJ1-2 - - TRBV7-2 CASSLTRDYGYTF TGTGCCAGCAGCCTCACCAGGGACTATGGCTACACCTTC
TRBJ1-2 - - TRBV9 CASSALGDYTF TGTGCCAGCAGCGCCCTGGGGGACTACACCTTC
TRBJ2-7 TRBD1 few TRBV5-4 CASSKDRDSLRNEQYF TGTGCCAGCAGCAAAGACCGGGACAGCCTTAGGAACGAGCAGTACTTC
TRBJ1-5 - - TRBV25-1 CASSESGLYQPQHF TGTGCCAGCAGTGAATCGGGGTTATATCAGCCCCAGCATTTT
TRBJ2-2 TRBD2 few TRBV7-9 CASSSGGPLNHGELFF TGTGCCAGCAGCTCGGGAGGGCCTTTGAATCACGGGGAGCTGTTTTTT
TRBJ1-1 - few TRBV12-3/TRBV12-4 CASRVQGMAEAFF TGTGCCAGCAGGGTTCAGGGAATGGCTGAAGCTTTCTTT
TRBJ1-4 - - TRBV14 CASSWPGATNEKLFF TGTGCCAGCAGTTGGCCTGGCGCAACTAATGAAAAACTGTTTTTT